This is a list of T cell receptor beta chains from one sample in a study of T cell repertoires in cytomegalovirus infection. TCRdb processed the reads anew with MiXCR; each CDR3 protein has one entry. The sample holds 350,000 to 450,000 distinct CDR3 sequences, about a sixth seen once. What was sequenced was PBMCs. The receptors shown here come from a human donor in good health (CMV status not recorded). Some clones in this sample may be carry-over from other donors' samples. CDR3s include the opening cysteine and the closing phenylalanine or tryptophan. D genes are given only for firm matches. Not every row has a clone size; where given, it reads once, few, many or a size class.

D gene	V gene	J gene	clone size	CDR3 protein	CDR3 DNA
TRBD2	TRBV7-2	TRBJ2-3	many	CASSLAPSSGGASDTQYF	TGTGCCAGCAGCTTAGCCCCCTCCAGCGGGGGGGCCTCAGATACGCAGTATTTT
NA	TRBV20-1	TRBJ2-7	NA	CSAGNPDSIFYEQYF	TGCAGTGCTGGAAACCCGGACTCAATCTTCTACGAGCAGTACTTC
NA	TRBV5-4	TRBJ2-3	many	CASSFGQSTDTQYF	TGTGCCAGCAGTTTCGGACAGTCCACAGATACGCAGTATTTT
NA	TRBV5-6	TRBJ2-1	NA	CASSSFGGSPYNEQFF	TGTGCCAGCAGCTCGTTTGGGGGGTCTCCTTACAATGAGCAGTTCTTC
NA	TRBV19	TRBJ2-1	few	CASSIGMNPSYNEQFF	TGTGCCAGTAGCATCGGAATGAATCCCTCCTACAATGAGCAGTTCTTC
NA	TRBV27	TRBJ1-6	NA	CASSLGTGSNSPLHF	TGTGCCAGCAGTTTAGGAACAGGCAGTAATTCACCCCTCCACTTT
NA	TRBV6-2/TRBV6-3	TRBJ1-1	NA	CASRQSLSRKVAFF	TGTGCCAGCAGACAAAGCCTTAGCCGAAAGGTAGCTTTCTTT
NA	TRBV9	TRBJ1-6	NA	CASSPRTASYNSPLHF	TGTGCCAGCAGCCCCAGGACAGCCTCCTATAATTCACCCCTCCACTTT
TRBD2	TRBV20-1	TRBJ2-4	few	CSARRPTSGSLAKNIQYF	TGCAGTGCTAGACGGCCGACTAGCGGGAGTTTGGCCAAAAACATTCAGTACTTC
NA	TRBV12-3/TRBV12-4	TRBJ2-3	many	CASTGLGSTDTQYF	TGTGCCAGCACGGGCCTCGGTAGCACAGATACGCAGTATTTT
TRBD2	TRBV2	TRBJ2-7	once	CASRKAGYEQYF	TGTGCCAGCAGGAAAGCGGGATACGAGCAGTACTTC
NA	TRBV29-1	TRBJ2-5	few	CSAGEGAAQYF	TGCAGCGCGGGGGAGGGGGCGGCCCAGTACTTC
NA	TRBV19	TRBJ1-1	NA	CASSIGVGTEAFF	TGTGCCAGTAGTATAGGCGTGGGCACTGAAGCTTTCTTT
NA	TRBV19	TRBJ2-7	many	CASSYDMSSSYEQYF	TGTGCCAGTAGTTACGACATGAGTAGCTCCTACGAGCAGTACTTC
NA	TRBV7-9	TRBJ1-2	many	CASSPPGGSPYGYTF	TGTGCCAGCAGCCCCCCTGGGGGGAGCCCCTATGGCTACACCTTC
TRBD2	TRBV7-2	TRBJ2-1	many	CASSLARRTSGRGNEQFF	TGTGCCAGCAGCTTAGCGCGAAGGACTAGCGGAAGGGGAAATGAGCAGTTCTTC
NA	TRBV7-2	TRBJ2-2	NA	CASSPGRGTGELFF	TGTGCCAGCAGCCCAGGGCGGGGCACCGGGGAGCTGTTTTTT
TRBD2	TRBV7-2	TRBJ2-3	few	CASSLLAGGSFTDTQYF	TGTGCCAGCAGCTTACTAGCGGGAGGATCATTCACAGATACGCAGTATTTT
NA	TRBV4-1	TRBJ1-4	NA	CASSQGQVNEKLFF	TGCGCCAGCAGCCAAGGGCAGGTTAATGAAAAACTGTTTTTT
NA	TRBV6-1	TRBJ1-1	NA	CASKRGASTEAFF	TGTGCCAGCAAACGGGGGGCGAGCACTGAAGCTTTCTTT
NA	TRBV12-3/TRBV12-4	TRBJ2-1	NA	CASSLTWGGQFF	TGTGCCAGCAGTTTAACGTGGGGCGGGCAGTTCTTC
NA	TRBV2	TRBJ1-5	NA	CASSETTGNQPQHF	TGTGCCAGCAGTGAGACGACGGGCAATCAGCCCCAGCATTTT
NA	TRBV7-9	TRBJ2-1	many	CASRQGLDEQFF	TGTGCCAGCAGGCAGGGATTGGATGAGCAGTTCTTC
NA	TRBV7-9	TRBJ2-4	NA	CASTQVAENIQYF	TGTGCCAGCACCCAAGTGGCCGAAAACATTCAGTACTTC
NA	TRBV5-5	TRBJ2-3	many	CASNTGGSLDTQYF	TGTGCCAGCAACACAGGCGGTAGCTTGGATACGCAGTATTTT
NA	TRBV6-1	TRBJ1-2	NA	CASSPDTRDAYTF	TGTGCCAGCAGTCCGGACACAAGAGATGCCTACACCTTC
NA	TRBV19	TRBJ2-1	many	CASSGLPSAHPYNEQFF	TGTGCCAGTAGTGGGCTCCCTAGCGCCCACCCCTACAATGAGCAGTTCTTC
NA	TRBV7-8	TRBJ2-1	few	CASSFGGRSYNEQFF	TGTGCCAGCAGCTTCGGGGGGCGCTCCTACAATGAGCAGTTCTTC
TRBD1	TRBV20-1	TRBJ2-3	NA	CSALPAIQTGTGFSDTQYF	TGCAGTGCCCTACCCGCGATTCAAACCGGGACAGGGTTCTCAGATACGCAGTATTTT
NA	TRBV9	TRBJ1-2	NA	CASSWAPDSGYTF	TGTGCCAGCAGCTGGGCCCCAGACAGTGGCTACACCTTC
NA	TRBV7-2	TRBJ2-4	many	CASSYRLNIQYF	TGTGCCAGCAGCTACCGCCTGAACATTCAGTACTTC
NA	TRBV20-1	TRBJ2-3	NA	CSASGNRDTQYF	TGCAGTGCTAGTGGAAATAGGGATACGCAGTATTTT